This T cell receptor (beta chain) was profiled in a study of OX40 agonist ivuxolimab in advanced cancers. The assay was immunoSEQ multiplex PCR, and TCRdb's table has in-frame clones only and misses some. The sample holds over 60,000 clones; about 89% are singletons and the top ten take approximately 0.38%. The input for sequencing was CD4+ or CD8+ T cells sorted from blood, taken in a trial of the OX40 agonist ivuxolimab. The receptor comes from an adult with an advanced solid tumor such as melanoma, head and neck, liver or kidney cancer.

The CDR3 sequence: CASSLSRGGYETQYF. CDR3 DNA: TGTGCCAGCAGTTTATCGAGGGGGGGCTACGAGACCCAGTACTTC. This rearrangement joins TRBV27 to TRBJ2-5; perhaps TRBD2 as D (7 bases). CDR1 is MNHEY, CDR2 SMNVEV, per germline (reference sequence). Between the trimmed V and J ends, which lost 0 bases and 5 bases, there was a span of 13 bases. The CDR3 is 15 residues long.